These 16 T cell receptor beta chains were all obtained from the same sample, sequenced in a study of response to subunit inactivated influenza vaccine. TCRdb fed the RT-PCR reads into MiXCR, producing one record per CDR3 protein. The table includes about 700,000 distinct CDR3 sequences, over 11% detected once. Material: PBMCs from blood, obtained 14 days before vaccination. These receptors were obtained from a man between 45 and 60 years old who received an inactivated influenza vaccine.

CDR3 in amino acids: CSVDDKGQYF. For the CDR3, the DNA is TGCAGCGTTGATGATAAGGGGCAGTACTTC. This chain links TRBV29-1 with TRBJ2-7; no firm D call. The germline V gene has CDR1 SQVTM and CDR2 ANQGSEA. The CDR3 extends over 10 amino acids. The germline V and J ends were trimmed by 3 bases and 9 bases, with 9 bases remaining between them.

The rearrangement uses TRBV11-2 and TRBJ2-3; 12 bases are shared with TRBD2. The CDR3 is 16 amino acids. V shed 5 bases, J shed 6 bases, and the junction held 9 bases outside the gene matches. The germline gives CDR1 SGHAT, CDR2 FQNNGV. In nucleotides, the CDR3 is TGTGCCAGCAGCCGACCGACTAGCGGGAGTCCCGATACGCAGTATTTT. This translates into CASSRPTSGSPDTQYF.

The CDR3 loop is CASSPSGGPETQYF. In DNA, the CDR3 is TGCGCCAGCAGCCCGTCGGGGGGACCCGAGACCCAGTACTTC. J is TRBJ2-5 and V is TRBV5-1; 7 bases map to TRBD2. CDR3 length: 14 residues. Per germline, CDR1 SGHRS and CDR2 YFSETQ. V gave up 4 bases and J gave up 5 bases; unmatched junction bases: 8.

This clonotype was seen repeatedly, ten times or more. The genes are TRBV12-3 or TRBV12-4 and TRBJ2-5; no definite D call. V dropped 4 bases and J dropped 5 bases, with 5 bases sitting between them. CDR3 length: 11 amino acids. The CDR3 region has the DNA TGTGCCAGCAGTTCGAGGGAGACCCAGTACTTC. Encoded protein: CASSSRETQYF.

This clonotype has at least ten counts. The gene calls are TRBV7-2 and TRBJ2-3; 9 bases agree with TRBD2. Unmatched junction bases numbered 9, after V lost 0 bases and J lost 5 bases. The CDR3 extends over 17 amino acids. Germline V gene lookup returns CDR1 SGHTA and CDR2 FQGNSA. The CDR3 is CASSLALAGGPGDTQYF. CDR3 sequence (DNA): TGTGCCAGCAGCTTAGCGCTCGCGGGGGGGCCGGGAGATACGCAGTATTTT.

The genes are TRBV27 and TRBJ2-1; 13 positions match TRBD2. The V and J ends lost 5 bases and 8 bases, in that order; junction bases with no gene match: 6. The CDR3 loop spans 15 amino acids. From germline, CDR1 is MNHEY and CDR2 SMNVEV (reference sequence). This CDR3 is CASSITSGGAYEQFF. CDR3 in DNA: TGTGCCAGCAGTATAACTAGCGGGGGGGCATATGAGCAGTTCTTC.

This rearrangement joins TRBV28 to TRBJ2-3; the match to TRBD2 covers 10 bases. Germline V gene data show CDR1 as MDHEN and CDR2 as SYDVKM. This CDR3 has 16 residues. The junction had 4 bases not matched to a gene; V was cut back by 3 bases and J by 1 base. As DNA, the CDR3 is TGTGCCAGCAGTTTGCTAGCGGGAGAGCGCACAGATACGCAGTATTTT. Protein: CASSLLAGERTDTQYF.

This clonotype occurred many times. V and J are TRBV12-3 or TRBV12-4 and TRBJ2-5; D call uncertain. This CDR3 contains 13 residues. V gave up 3 bases and J gave up 5 bases, with 10 bases separating them. The CDR3 reads CASSLVGRETQYF. The DNA of the CDR3 is TGTGCCAGCAGTTTGGTGGGAAGGGAGACCCAGTACTTC.

The chain employs TRBV7-2 and TRBJ2-5, with D possibly being TRBD2 (5 bases). Per germline, CDR1 SGHTA and CDR2 FQGNSA. The CDR3 contains 14 residues. Trimming removed 5 bases from V and 3 bases from J, with 13 bases in between. DNA for the CDR3: TGTGCCAGCAGCCCGCGCCGGGGTAAAGAGACCCAGTACTTC. Its translation is CASSPRRGKETQYF.

This clonotype was found a few times. The chain has TRBV13 and TRBJ2-3; 8 bases are a match to TRBD2. The CDR3 runs 16 residues. From germline, CDR1 is PRHDT and CDR2 FYEKMQ (reference sequence). J lost 2 bases, V lost 2 bases, and 6 bases had no gene match. The CDR3 sequence is CASSLSFSGATDTQYF. CDR3 in DNA: TGTGCCAGCAGCTTATCTTTTAGCGGGGCCACAGATACGCAGTATTTT.

The sample holds many counts of this clonotype. The chain uses TRBV5-1 and TRBJ2-3, with 14 bases fitting TRBD2. The CDR3 consists of 15 residues. CDR1 is SGHRS and CDR2 is YFSETQ in the germline V gene. V was clipped by 5 bases and J by 6 bases; unmatched bases: 5. This CDR3 is CASRSGTSGSDTQYF. In nucleotides, the CDR3 is TGCGCCAGCAGATCCGGGACTAGCGGGAGTGATACGCAGTATTTT.

The chain has TRBV20-1 and TRBJ2-7; 12 positions match TRBD2. Germline CDR1 reads DFQATT; CDR2 reads SNEGSKA (reference sequence). Losses at the gene ends were 5 bases for V and 4 bases for J; bases not matched to a gene: 9. The CDR3 sequence is 15 residues long. In nucleotides, the CDR3 is TGCAGTGCTCGGACTAGCGGGACCTTTCTGTACGAGCAGTACTTC. Translating gives CSARTSGTFLYEQYF.

The chain is built from TRBV5-6 and TRBJ2-7, with 7 bases lining up with TRBD1. The CDR3 length is 14 residues. Germline CDR1 is SGHDT and CDR2 is YYEEEE. Losses at the gene ends were 0 bases for V and 6 bases for J; bases not matched to a gene: 6. In DNA, the CDR3 is TGTGCCAGCAGCTTGGAGGGGGCTTGGGGCGAGCAGTACTTC. It is translated as CASSLEGAWGEQYF.

The rearrangement uses TRBV20-1 and TRBJ2-7; possibly TRBD2 for D (6 bases). V was trimmed by 6 bases and J by 2 bases, leaving 17 bases between them. CDR3 length: 14 amino acids. Germline V CDR1 and CDR2: DFQATT, SNEGSKA (reference sequence). CDR3: CSAKGGTGTYEQYF. In nucleotides, the CDR3 is TGCAGTGCCAAGGGCGGGACGGGTACCTACGAGCAGTACTTC.

The chain couples TRBV18 to TRBJ1-4; D uncertain. V was shortened by 3 bases and J by 4 bases, with 15 bases between the two germline ends. This CDR3 has 16 residues. Germline V gives CDR1 KGHSH, CDR2 LQKENI. CDR3 sequence (DNA): TGTGCCAGCTCACCCCCAGGCGCGGGAAGTAATGAAAAACTGTTTTTT. Its protein product is CASSPPGAGSNEKLFF.

This clonotype was detected ten times or more. This chain uses TRBV29-1 with TRBJ2-2, with 8 bases lining up with TRBD1. Germline trimming cut 6 bases from V and 4 bases from J; bases unmatched to any gene: 4. Germline loops: CDR1 SQVTM, CDR2 ANQGSEA. The CDR3 covers 13 residues. The CDR3 loop reads CSVTGVGTGELFF. In nucleotides, the CDR3 is TGCAGCGTGACAGGGGTTGGCACCGGGGAGCTGTTTTTT.